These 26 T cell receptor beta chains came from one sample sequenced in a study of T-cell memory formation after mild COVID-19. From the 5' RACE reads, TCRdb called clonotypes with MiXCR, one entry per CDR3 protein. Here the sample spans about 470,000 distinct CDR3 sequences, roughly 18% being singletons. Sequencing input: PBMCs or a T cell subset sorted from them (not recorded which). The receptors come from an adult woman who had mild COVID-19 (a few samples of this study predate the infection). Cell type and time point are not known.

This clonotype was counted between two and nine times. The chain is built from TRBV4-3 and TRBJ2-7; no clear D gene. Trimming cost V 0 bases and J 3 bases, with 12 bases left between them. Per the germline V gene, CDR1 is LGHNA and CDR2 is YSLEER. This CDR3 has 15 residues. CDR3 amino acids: CASSQEGDAYYEQYF. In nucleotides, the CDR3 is TGCGCCAGCAGCCAAGAAGGAGACGCGTACTACGAGCAGTACTTC.

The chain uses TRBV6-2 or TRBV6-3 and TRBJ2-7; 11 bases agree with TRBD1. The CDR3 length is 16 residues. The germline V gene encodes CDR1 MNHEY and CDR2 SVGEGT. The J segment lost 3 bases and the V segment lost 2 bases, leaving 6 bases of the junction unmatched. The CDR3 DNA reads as TGTGCCAGCAGTTACGAAGGACAGGGGGCGGTCTACGAGCAGTACTTC. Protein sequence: CASSYEGQGAVYEQYF.

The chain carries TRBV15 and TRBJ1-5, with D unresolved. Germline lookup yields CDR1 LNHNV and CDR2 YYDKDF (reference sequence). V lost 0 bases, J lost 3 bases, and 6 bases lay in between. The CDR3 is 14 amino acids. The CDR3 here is CATSRDPNNQPQHF. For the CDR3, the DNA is TGTGCCACCAGCAGAGATCCCAACAATCAGCCCCAGCATTTT.

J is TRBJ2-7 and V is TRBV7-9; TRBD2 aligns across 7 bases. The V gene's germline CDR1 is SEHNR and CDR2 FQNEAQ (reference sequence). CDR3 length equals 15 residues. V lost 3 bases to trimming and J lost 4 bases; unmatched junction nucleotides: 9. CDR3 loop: CASSLVRGGSYEQYF. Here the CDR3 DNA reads TGTGCCAGCAGCTTGGTCCGGGGCGGGAGTTACGAGCAGTACTTC.

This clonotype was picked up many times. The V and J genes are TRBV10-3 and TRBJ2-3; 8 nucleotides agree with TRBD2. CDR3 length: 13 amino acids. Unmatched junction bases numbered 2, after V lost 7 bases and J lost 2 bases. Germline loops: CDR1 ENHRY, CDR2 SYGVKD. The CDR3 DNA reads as TGTGCCATCAAAGGACTAGCCACAGATACGCAGTATTTT. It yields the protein CAIKGLATDTQYF.

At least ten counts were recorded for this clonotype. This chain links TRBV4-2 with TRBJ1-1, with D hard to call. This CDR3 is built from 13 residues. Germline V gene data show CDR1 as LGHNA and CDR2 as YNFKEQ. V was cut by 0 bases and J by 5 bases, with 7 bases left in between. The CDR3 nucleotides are TGTGCCAGCAGCCAAGAGGGAGGAACTGAAGCTTTCTTT. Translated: CASSQEGGTEAFF.

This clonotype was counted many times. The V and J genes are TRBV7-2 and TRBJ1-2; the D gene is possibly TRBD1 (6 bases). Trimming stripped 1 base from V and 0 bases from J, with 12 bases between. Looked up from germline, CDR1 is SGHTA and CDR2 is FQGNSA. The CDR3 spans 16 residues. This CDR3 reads CASSLGSPGANYGYTF. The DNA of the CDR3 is TGTGCCAGCAGCTTAGGGTCCCCAGGGGCTAACTATGGCTACACCTTC.

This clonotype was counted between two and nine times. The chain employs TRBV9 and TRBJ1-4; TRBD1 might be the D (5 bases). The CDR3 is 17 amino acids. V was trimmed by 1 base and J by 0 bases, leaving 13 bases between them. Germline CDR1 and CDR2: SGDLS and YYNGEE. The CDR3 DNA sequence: TGTGCCAGCAGCGTAACCCCGGACACTGCAACTAATGAAAAACTGTTTTTT. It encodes CASSVTPDTATNEKLFF. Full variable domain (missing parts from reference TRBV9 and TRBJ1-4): DSGVTQTPKHLITATGQRVTLRCSPRSGDLSVYWYQQSLDQGLQFLIQYYNGEERAKGNILERFSAQQFPDLHSELNLSSLELGDSALYFCASSVTPDTATNEKLFFGSGTQLSVL.

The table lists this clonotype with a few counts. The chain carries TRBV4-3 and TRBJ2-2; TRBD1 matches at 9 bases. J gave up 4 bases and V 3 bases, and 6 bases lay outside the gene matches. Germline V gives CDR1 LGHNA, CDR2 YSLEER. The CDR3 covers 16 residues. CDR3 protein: CASSHQGDRATGELFF. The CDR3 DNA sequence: TGCGCCAGCAGCCACCAAGGGGACAGGGCCACCGGGGAGCTGTTTTTT.

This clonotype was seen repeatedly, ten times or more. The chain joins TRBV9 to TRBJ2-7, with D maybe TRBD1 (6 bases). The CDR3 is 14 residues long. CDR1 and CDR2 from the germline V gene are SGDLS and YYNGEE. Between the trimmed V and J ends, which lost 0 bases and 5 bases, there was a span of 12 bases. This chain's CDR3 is CASSVGSQGNEQYF. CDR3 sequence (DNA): TGTGCCAGCAGCGTAGGGTCACAGGGAAACGAGCAGTACTTC.

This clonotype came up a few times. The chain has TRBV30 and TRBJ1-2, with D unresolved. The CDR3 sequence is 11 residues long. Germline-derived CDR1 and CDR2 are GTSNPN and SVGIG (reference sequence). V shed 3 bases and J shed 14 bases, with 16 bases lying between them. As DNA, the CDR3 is TGTGCCTGGAGCCACCTCATTAGCGGGACCTTC. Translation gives CAWSHLISGTF.

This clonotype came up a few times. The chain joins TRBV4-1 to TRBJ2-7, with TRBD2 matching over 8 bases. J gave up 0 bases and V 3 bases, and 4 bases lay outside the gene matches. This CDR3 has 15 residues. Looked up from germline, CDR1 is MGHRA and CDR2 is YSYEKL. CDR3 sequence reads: CASSQRAGASYEQYF. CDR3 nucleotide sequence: TGCGCCAGCAGCCAGCGAGCGGGGGCCTCCTACGAGCAGTACTTC.

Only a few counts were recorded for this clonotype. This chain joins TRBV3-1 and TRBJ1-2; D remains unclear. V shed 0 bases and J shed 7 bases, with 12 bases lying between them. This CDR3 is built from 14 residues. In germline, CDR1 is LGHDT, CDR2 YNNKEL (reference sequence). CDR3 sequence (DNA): TGTGCCAGCAGCCAAGAGCAGGTTTCGAGTGGCTACACCTTC. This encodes CASSQEQVSSGYTF.

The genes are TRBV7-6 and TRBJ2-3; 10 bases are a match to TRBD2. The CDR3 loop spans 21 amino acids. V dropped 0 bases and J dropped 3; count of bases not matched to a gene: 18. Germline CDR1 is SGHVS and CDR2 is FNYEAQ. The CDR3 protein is CASSLAAPWLAGAKETDTQYF. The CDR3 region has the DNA TGTGCCAGCAGCTTAGCGGCCCCTTGGCTAGCGGGGGCTAAGGAGACAGATACGCAGTATTTT.

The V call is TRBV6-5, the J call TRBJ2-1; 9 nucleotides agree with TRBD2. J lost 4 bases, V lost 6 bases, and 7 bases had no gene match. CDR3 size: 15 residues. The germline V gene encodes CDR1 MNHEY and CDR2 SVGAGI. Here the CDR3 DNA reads TGTGCCAGCAGAACCGGGACTAGCCTGTACAATGAGCAGTTCTTC. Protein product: CASRTGTSLYNEQFF.

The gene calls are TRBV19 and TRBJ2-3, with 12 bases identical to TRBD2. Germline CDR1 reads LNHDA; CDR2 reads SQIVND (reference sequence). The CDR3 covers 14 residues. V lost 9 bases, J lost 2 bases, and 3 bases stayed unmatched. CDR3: CASRLAGDTDTQYF. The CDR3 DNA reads TGTGCCAGCCGACTAGCGGGAGACACAGATACGCAGTATTTT.

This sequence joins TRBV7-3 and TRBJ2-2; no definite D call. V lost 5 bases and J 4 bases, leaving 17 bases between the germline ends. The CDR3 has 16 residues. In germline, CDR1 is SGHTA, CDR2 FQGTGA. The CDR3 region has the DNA TGTGCCAGCAGCCCCACCGGTCCCGGCGCCACCGGGGAGCTGTTTTTT. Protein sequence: CASSPTGPGATGELFF.

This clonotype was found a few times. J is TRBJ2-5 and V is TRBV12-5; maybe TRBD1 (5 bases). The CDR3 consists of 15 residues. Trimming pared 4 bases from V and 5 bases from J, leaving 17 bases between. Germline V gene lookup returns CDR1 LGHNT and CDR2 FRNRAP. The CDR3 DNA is TGTGCTAGTGGTTCAAGGGGTGGGGTTGGGGAGACCCAGTACTTC. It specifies CASGSRGGVGETQYF.

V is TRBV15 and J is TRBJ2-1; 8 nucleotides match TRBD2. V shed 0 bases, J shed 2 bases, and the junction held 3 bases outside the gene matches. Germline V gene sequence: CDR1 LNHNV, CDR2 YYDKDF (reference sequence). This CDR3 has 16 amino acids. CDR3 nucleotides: TGTGCCACCAGCAGAGATACGGGAGGGCCCTACAATGAGCAGTTCTTC. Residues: CATSRDTGGPYNEQFF.

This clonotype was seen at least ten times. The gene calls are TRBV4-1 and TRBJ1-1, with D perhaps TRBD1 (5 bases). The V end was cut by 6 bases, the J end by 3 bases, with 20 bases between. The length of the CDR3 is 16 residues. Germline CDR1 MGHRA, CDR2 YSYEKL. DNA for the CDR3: TGCGCCAGCAGAATCACGGATGGGGGGTCGGACACTGAAGCTTTCTTT. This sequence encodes CASRITDGGSDTEAFF.

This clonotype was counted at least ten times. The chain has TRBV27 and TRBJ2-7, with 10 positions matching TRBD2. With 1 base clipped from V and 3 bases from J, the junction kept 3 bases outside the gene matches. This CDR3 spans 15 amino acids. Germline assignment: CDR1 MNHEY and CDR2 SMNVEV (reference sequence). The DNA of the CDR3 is TGTGCCAGCAGTTTATTGAGCGGGAGGGTCTACGAGCAGTACTTC. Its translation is CASSLLSGRVYEQYF.

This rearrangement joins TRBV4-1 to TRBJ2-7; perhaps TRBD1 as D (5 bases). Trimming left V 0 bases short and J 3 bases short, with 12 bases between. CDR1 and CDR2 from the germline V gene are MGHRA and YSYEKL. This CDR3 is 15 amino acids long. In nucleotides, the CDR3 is TGCGCCAGCAGCCAAGAAATAGGGGCGGTCTACGAGCAGTACTTC. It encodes CASSQEIGAVYEQYF.

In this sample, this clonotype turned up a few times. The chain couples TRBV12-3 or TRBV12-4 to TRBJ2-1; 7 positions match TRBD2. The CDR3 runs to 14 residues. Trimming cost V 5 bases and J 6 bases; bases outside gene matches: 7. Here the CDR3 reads CASSTSAGGNEQFF. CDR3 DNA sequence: TGTGCCAGCAGTACTAGCGCTGGGGGCAATGAGCAGTTCTTC.

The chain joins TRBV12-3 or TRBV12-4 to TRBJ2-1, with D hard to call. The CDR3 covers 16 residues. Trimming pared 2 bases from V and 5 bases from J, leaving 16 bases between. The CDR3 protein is CASSLWGDPPNNEQFF. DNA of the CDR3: TGTGCCAGCAGTTTATGGGGTGATCCCCCTAACAATGAGCAGTTCTTC.

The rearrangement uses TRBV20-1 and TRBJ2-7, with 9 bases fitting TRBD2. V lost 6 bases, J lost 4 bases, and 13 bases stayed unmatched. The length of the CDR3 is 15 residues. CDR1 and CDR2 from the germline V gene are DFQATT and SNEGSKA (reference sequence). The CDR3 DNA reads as TGCAGTGCGTCTCGACCCGGACTAGCGCTATACGAGCAGTACTTC. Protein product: CSASRPGLALYEQYF.

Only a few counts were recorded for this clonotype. The CDR3 sequence: CASSLQGELNYGYTF. The CDR3 region has the DNA TGTGCCAGCAGCTTACAGGGGGAACTTAACTATGGCTACACCTTC. V gene TRBV7-3 combines with J gene TRBJ1-2; TRBD1 matches 7 bases. The J segment lost 1 base and the V segment lost 2 bases, leaving 4 bases of the junction unmatched. This CDR3 is 15 amino acids long. Germline V gene data show CDR1 as SGHTA and CDR2 as FQGTGA.